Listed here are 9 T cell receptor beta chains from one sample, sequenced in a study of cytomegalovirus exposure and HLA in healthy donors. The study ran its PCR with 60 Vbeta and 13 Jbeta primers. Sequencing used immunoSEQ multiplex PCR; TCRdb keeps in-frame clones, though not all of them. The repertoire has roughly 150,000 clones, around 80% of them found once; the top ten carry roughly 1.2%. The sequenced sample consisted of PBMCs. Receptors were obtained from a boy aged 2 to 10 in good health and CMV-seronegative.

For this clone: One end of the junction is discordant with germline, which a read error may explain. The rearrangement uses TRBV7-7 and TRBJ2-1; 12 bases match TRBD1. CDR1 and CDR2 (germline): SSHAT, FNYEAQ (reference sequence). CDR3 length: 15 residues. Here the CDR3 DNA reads TGTGCTAGCAGCCGTGGGACAGGGGGCAACGATGAGCAGTTCTTC. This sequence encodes CASSRGTGGNDEQFF.

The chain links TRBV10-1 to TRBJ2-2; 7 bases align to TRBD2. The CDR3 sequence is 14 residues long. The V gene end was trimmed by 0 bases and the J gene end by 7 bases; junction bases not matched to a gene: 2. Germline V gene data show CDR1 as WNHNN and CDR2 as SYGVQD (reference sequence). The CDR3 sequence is CASSESGRDGELFF. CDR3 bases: TGCGCCAGCAGTGAGTCTGGGAGGGACGGGGAGCTGTTTTTT.

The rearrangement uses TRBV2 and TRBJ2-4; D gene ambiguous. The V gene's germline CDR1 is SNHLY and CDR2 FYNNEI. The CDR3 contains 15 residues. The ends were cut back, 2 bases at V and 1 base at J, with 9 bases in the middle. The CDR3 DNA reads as TGTGCCAGCAGTGAACCCCCGTTTGCCAAAAACATTCAGTACTTC. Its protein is CASSEPPFAKNIQYF. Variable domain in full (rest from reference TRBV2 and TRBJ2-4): EPEVTQTPSHQVTQMGQEVILRCVPISNHLYFYWYRQILGQKVEFLVSFYNNEISEKSEIFDDQFSVERPDGSNFTLKIRSTKLEDSAMYFCASSEPPFAKNIQYFGAGTRLSVL.

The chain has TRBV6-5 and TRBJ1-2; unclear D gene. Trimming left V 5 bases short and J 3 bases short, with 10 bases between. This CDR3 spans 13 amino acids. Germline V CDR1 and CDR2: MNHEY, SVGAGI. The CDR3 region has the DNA TGTGCCAGCAGTCTTACTCCCGACTATGGCTACACCTTC. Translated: CASSLTPDYGYTF.

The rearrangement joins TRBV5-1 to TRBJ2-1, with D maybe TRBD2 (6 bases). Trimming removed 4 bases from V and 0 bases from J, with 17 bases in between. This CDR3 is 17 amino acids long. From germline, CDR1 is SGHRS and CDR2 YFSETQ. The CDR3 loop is CASSDLFGRSSYNEQFF. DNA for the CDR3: TGCGCCAGCAGCGATCTTTTTGGGAGGAGCTCCTACAATGAGCAGTTCTTC.

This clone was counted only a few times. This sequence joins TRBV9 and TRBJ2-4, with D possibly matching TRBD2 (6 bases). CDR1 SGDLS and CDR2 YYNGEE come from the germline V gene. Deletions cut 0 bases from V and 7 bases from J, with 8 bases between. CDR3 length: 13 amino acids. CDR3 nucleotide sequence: TGTGCCAGCAGCGTAGAAGGAGGGAACATTCAGTACTTC. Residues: CASSVEGGNIQYF. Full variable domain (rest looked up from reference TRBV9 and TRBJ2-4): DSGVTQTPKHLITATGQRVTLRCSPRSGDLSVYWYQQSLDQGLQFLIQYYNGEERAKGNILERFSAQQFPDLHSELNLSSLELGDSALYFCASSVEGGNIQYFGAGTRLSVL.

CDR3 in amino acids: CASKGTGGGYEQYF. The CDR3 region has the DNA TGTGCCAGCAAAGGGACAGGGGGCGGCTACGAGCAGTACTTC. V and J are TRBV25-1 and TRBJ2-5; 12 positions agree with TRBD1. The end of the DNA aligns better with TRBJ2-7, so the J call may be wrong. Per the germline V gene, CDR1 is MGHDK and CDR2 is SYGVNS. The CDR3 length is 14 residues.

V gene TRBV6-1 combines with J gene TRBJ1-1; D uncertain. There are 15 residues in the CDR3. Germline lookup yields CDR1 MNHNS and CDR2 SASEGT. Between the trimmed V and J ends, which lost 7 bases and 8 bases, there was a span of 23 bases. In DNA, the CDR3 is TGTGCCAGCATGAGGGCCATTTGGGCTGAGGAAGAAGCTTTCTTT. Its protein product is CASMRAIWAEEEAFF.

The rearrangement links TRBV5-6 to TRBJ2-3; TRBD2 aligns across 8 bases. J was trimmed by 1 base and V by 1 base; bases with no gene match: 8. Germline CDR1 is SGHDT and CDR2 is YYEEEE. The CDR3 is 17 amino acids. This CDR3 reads CASSLIQAGARTDTQYF. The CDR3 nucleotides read TGTGCCAGCAGCTTGATACAAGCGGGGGCCCGCACAGATACGCAGTATTTT.